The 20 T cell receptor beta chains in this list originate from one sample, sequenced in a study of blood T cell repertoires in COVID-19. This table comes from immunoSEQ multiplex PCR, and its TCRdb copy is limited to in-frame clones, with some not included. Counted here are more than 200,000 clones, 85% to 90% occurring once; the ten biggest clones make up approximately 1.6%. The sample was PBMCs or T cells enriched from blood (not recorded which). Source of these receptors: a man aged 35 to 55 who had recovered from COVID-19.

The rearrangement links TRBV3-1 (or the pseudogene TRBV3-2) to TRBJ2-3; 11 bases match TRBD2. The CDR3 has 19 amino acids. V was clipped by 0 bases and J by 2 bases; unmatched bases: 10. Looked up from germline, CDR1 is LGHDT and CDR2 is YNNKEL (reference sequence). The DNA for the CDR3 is TGTGCCAGCAGCCAAGAGTTTGGAGGACTAGCGGGTATCACAGATACGCAGTATTTT. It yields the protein CASSQEFGGLAGITDTQYF.

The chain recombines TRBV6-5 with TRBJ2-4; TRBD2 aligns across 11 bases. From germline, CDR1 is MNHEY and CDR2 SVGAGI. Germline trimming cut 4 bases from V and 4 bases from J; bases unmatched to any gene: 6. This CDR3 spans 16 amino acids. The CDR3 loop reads CASSSLAGDTKNIQYF. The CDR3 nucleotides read TGTGCCAGCAGTTCACTAGCGGGAGACACGAAAAACATTCAGTACTTC.

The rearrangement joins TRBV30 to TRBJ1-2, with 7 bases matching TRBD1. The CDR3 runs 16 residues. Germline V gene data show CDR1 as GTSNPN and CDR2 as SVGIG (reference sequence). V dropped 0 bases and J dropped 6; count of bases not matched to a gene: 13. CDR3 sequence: CAWSVLQGGIRDGYTF. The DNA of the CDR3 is TGTGCCTGGAGTGTACTCCAGGGGGGCATTAGAGATGGCTACACCTTC.

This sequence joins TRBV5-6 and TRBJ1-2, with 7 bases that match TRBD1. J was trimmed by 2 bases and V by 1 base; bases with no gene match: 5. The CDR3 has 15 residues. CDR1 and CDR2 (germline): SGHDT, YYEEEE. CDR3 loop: CASSLQVRGNYGYTF. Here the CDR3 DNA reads TGTGCCAGCAGCTTGCAAGTCAGGGGGAACTATGGCTACACCTTC.

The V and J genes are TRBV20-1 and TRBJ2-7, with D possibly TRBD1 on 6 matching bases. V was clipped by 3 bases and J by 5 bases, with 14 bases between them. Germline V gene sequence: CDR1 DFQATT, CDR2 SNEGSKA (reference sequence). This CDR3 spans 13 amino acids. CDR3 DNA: TGCAGTGCTAGTCAGGGGAGTAAGGACGAGCAGTACTTC. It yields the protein CSASQGSKDEQYF.

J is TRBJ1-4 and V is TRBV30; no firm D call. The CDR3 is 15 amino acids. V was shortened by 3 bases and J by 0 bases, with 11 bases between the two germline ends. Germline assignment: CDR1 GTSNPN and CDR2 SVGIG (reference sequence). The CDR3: CAWRTIQTTNEKLFF. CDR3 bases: TGTGCCTGGAGGACGATACAGACAACTAATGAAAAACTGTTTTTT.

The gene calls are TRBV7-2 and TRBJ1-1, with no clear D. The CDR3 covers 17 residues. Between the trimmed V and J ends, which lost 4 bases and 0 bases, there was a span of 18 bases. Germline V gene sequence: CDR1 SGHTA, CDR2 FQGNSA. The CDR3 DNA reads TGTGCCAGCAGCTCCTATGGTGGAGGTTTTATGAACACTGAAGCTTTCTTT. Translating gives CASSSYGGGFMNTEAFF. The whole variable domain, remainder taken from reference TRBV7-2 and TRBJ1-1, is GAGVSQSPSNKVTEKGKDVELRCDPISGHTALYWYRQSLGQGLEFLIYFQGNSAPDKSGLPSDRFSAERTGGSVSTLTIQRTQQEDSAVYLCASSSYGGGFMNTEAFFGQGTRLTVV.

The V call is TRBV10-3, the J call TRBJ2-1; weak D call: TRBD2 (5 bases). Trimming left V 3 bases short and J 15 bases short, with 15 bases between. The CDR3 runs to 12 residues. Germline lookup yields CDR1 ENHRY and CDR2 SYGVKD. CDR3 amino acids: CAISDRTRSAFF. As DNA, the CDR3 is TGTGCCATCAGTGATCGTACTAGATCGGCGTTCTTC.

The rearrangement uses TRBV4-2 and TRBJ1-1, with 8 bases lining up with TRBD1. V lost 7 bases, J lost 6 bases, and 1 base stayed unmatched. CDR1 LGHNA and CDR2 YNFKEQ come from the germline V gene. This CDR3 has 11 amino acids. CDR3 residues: CASKQGAEAFF. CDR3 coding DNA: TGTGCCAGCAAACAGGGGGCTGAAGCTTTCTTT.

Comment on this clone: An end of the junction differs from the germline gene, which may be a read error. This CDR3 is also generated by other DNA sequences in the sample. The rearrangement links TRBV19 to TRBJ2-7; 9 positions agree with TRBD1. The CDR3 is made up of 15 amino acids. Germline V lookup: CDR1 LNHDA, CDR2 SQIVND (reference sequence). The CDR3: CASSFRTGASYEQYF. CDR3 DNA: TGTGCCAGTAGTTTTCGGACAGGGGCTTCCTACGAGCAGTATTTC.

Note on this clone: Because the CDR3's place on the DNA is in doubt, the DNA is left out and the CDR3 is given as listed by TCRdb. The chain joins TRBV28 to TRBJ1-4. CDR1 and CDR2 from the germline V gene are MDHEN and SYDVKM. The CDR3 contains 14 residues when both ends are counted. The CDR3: CASSSSGSGEKLFF.

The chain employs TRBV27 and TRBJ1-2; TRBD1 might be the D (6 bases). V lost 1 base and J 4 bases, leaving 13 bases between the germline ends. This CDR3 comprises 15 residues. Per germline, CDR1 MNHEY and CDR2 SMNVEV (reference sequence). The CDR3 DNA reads TGTGCCAGCAGTTTATGGGGGGGCGCGGGCTATGGCTACACCTTC. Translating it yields CASSLWGGAGYGYTF.

The DNA of the CDR3 is TGCGCCAGCAGCGCCCTCCACAGGGGTCGTAACTATGGCTACACCTTC. This codes for CASSALHRGRNYGYTF. V gene TRBV4-1 combines with J gene TRBJ1-2, with 7 bases identical to TRBD1. V trimming: 5 bases; J trimming: 1 base; junction bases outside the gene matches: 10. CDR1 is MGHRA and CDR2 is YSYEKL in the germline V gene. CDR3 size: 16 residues.

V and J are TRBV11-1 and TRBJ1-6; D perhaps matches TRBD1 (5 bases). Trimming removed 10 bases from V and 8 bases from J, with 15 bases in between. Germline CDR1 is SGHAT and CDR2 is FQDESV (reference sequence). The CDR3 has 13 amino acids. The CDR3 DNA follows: TGTGCCACGGGTACAGGAGACTATTCACCCCTCCACTTT. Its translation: CATGTGDYSPLHF.

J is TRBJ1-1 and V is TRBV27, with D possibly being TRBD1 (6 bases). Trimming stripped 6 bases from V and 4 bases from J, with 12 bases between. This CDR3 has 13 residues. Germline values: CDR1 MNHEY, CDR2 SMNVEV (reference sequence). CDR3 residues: CASSPTGTTEAFF. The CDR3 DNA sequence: TGTGCCAGCAGCCCAACAGGGACCACTGAAGCTTTCTTT.

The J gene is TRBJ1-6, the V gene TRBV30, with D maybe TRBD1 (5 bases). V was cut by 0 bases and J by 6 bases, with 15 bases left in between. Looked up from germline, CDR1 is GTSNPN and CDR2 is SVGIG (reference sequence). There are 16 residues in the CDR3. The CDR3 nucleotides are TGTGCCTGGAGTGTAAATCAAGGGGCGCTTAATTCACCCCTCCACTTT. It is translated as CAWSVNQGALNSPLHF.

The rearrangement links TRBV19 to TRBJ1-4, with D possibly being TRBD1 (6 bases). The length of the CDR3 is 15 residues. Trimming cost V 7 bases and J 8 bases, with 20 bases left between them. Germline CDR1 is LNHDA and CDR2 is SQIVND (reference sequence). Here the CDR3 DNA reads TGTGCCAGTACCATGGGGGGGGCGCCCCGGGAAAAACTGTTTTTT. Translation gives CASTMGGAPREKLFF.

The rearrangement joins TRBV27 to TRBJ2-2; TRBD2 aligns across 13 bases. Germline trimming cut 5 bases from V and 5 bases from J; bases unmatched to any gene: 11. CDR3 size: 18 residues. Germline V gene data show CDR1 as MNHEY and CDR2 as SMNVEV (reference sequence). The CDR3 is CASSPNGLAGVGTGELFF. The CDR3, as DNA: TGTGCCAGCAGTCCAAACGGACTAGCGGGAGTAGGTACCGGGGAGCTGTTTTTT.

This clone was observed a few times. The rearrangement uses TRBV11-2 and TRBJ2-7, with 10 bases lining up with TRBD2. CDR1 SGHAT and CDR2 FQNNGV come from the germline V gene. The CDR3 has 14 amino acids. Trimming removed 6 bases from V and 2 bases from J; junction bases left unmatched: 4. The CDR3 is CASRIAGGAYEQYF. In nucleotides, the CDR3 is TGTGCCAGCAGAATAGCGGGAGGTGCCTACGAGCAGTACTTC.

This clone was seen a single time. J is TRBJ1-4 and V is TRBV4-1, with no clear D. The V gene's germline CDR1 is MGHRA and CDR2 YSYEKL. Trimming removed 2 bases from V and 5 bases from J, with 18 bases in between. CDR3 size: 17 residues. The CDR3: CASSQKLQARGNEKLFF. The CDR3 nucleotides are TGCGCCAGCAGCCAAAAGCTTCAGGCAAGAGGGAATGAAAAACTGTTTTTT.